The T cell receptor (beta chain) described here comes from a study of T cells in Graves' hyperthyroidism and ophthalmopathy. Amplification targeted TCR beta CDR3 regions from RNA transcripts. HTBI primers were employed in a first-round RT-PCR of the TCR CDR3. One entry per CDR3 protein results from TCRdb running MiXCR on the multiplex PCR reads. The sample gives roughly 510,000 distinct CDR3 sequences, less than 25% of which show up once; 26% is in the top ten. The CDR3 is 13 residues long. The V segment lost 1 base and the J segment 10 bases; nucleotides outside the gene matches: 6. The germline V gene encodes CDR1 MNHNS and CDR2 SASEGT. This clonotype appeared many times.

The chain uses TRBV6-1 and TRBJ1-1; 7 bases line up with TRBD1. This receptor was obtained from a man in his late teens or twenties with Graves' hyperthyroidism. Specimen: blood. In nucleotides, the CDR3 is TGTGCCAGCAGTGAAGGGGGCAGGGGGAGAGCTTTCTTT. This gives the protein CASSEGGRGRAFF.